This is a list of T cell receptor beta chains from one sample in a study of TIL therapy for anti-PD-1-resistant metastatic lung cancer. Sequencing was performed with immunoSEQ multiplex PCR; in TCRdb, only in-frame clones are kept and a portion is missing. The sample holds about 45,000 clones, roughly 85% seen once. The specimen was blood, collected at baseline. Receptors originate from an older man with non-small cell lung cancer. The CDR3 runs from the conserved cysteine through the conserved F or W. The D gene is left open where the match is weak. The listing skips clone size in some rows; elsewhere it reads once, few, many or a size class.

TRBJ2-6 . TRBV4-3 . CASSQVAGSGANVLTF TGCGCCAGCAGCCAAGTGGCAGGGTCTGGGGCCAACGTCCTGACTTTC
TRBJ2-1 . TRBV9 few CASSVVAGYNEQFF TGTGCCAGCAGCGTAGTGGCAGGCTACAATGAGCAGTTCTTC
TRBJ2-1 TRBD2 TRBV5-1 . CASSLASGRSNEQFF TGCGCCAGCAGCTTGGCTAGCGGGCGTTCCAATGAGCAGTTCTTC
TRBJ2-5 . TRBV7-2 . CASSLDVWETQYF TGTGCCAGCAGCTTAGATGTTTGGGAGACCCAGTACTTC
TRBJ2-1 . TRBV11-2 . CASSLSREQFF TGTGCCAGCAGCCTGAGCAGGGAGCAGTTCTTC
TRBJ2-7 . TRBV6-1 . CASRTTGTSGEQYF TGTGCCAGCAGGACTACCGGGACATCCGGCGAGCAGTACTTC
TRBJ2-1 . TRBV19 . CASSINGGSYNEQFF TGTGCCAGTAGTATAAACGGTGGGTCCTACAATGAGCAGTTCTTC
TRBJ2-1 TRBD1 TRBV29-1 . CSVEGDSPYNEQFF TGCAGCGTTGAGGGGGACAGTCCGTACAATGAGCAGTTCTTC
TRBJ2-2 . TRBV19 . CASERRAVNTGELFF TGTGCCAGTGAACGGAGGGCCGTAAACACCGGGGAGCTGTTTTTT
TRBJ1-4 TRBD1 TRBV2 . CASSEFRGPESEKLFF TGTGCCAGCAGTGAATTCAGGGGGCCGGAGAGTGAAAAACTGTTTTTT
TRBJ2-7 . TRBV6-5 . CASSEARAYEQYF TGTGCCAGCAGTGAAGCCAGGGCCTACGAGCAGTACTTC
TRBJ1-1 . TRBV6-1 . CASVVQRSEAFF TGTGCCAGCGTGGTACAGAGGAGTGAAGCTTTCTTT
TRBJ2-7 . TRBV28 . CASSYPTGRDIGEQYF TGTGCCAGCAGTTACCCGACAGGGAGGGACATAGGGGAGCAGTACTTC
TRBJ2-7 TRBD2 TRBV29-1 . CSVTGLAGGSSYEQYF TGCAGCGTTACGGGACTAGCGGGAGGGAGCTCCTACGAGCAGTACTTC
TRBJ2-5 . TRBV15 few CATSRDRSQETQYF TGTGCCACCAGCAGAGATAGAAGTCAAGAGACCCAGTACTTC
TRBJ2-7 . TRBV28 . CASSFLRGSRHEQYF TGTGCCAGCAGTTTTCTTCGGGGGAGCCGCCACGAGCAGTACTTC
TRBJ1-1 TRBD1 TRBV9 . CASSVAGQGGDTEAFF TGTGCCAGCAGCGTAGCGGGACAGGGGGGCGACACTGAAGCTTTCTTT
TRBJ1-5 . TRBV7-2 . CASSTRVSTNQPQHF TGTGCCAGCAGCACGAGGGTCAGCACCAATCAGCCCCAGCATTTT
TRBJ2-3 TRBD1 TRBV7-6 . CASSLVGGQDRTDTQYF TGTGCCAGCAGCTTAGTTGGAGGACAGGACCGCACAGATACGCAGTATTTT
TRBJ2-2 . TRBV4-3 . CASSLSDTSSTVGELFF TGCGCCAGCAGCCTATCAGACACTAGCTCAACGGTCGGGGAGCTGTTTTTT
TRBJ2-7 . TRBV9 . CASSRRDGISYEQYF TGTGCCAGCAGCAGGCGGGACGGGATCTCCTACGAGCAGTACTTC
TRBJ2-3 TRBD2 TRBV10-3 . CAIRELAGGTDTQYF TGTGCCATCAGGGAACTAGCGGGAGGGACAGATACGCAGTATTTT
TRBJ2-5 TRBD2 TRBV7-2 . CASSPGGAPGTQYF TGTGCCAGCAGCCCCGGGGGGGCGCCGGGGACCCAGTACTTC
TRBJ2-2 TRBD2 TRBV30 . CAWRGEGLDGELFF TGTGCCTGGCGGGGGGAAGGGTTAGACGGGGAGCTGTTTTTT
TRBJ1-3 . TRBV2 . CASSDSGASSGNTIYF TGTGCCAGCAGTGACTCCGGGGCGAGCTCTGGAAACACCATATATTTT
TRBJ2-7 TRBD2 TRBV11-3 . CASSSGGTSGREQYF TGTGCCAGCAGCTCCGGGGGGACTAGCGGGAGGGAGCAGTACTTC
TRBJ2-1 TRBD2 TRBV9 . CASSAQMRGAGNNEQFF TGTGCCAGCAGCGCCCAGATGCGGGGGGCGGGAAACAATGAGCAGTTCTTC
TRBJ1-2 TRBD1 TRBV18 . CASSPVSGTAYGYTF TGTGCCAGCTCACCGGTTTCCGGGACAGCGTATGGCTACACCTTC
TRBJ2-5 . TRBV5-1 . CASSLEGRETQYF TGCGCCAGCAGCTTGGAAGGCCGGGAGACCCAGTACTTC
TRBJ2-2 . TRBV6-5 . CASSKRGVGTGELFF TGTGCCAGCAGTAAAAGAGGGGTAGGGACCGGGGAGCTGTTTTTT
TRBJ1-5 . TRBV4-2 . CASSQVLPSNQPQHF TGTGCCAGCAGCCAAGTCCTCCCCAGCAATCAGCCCCAGCATTTT
TRBJ2-5 TRBD2 TRBV18 . CASSSLLAGVKETQYF TGTGCCAGCTCATCCTTGCTAGCGGGAGTTAAAGAGACCCAGTACTTC
TRBJ2-7 TRBD1 TRBV4-1 . CASPGQGPSYEQYF TGCGCCAGCCCTGGACAGGGGCCTTCCTACGAGCAGTACTTC
TRBJ2-7 TRBD2 TRBV9 . CASSFSGSAYEQYF TGTGCCAGCAGCTTTAGCGGGAGTGCTTACGAGCAGTACTTC
TRBJ2-7 TRBD1 TRBV30 . CAWSSGQGTYEQYF TGTGCCTGGAGTTCTGGACAGGGTACCTACGAGCAGTACTTC
TRBJ1-6 . TRBV28 few CATHRDRSYNSPLHF TGTGCCACCCACAGGGACCGCTCCTATAATTCACCCCTCCACTTT